These 22 T cell receptor beta chains originate from one sample sequenced in a study of technical replicates of blood from a handful of donors. TCRdb's table, derived via immunoSEQ multiplex PCR, lists solely in-frame clones and lacks some. Of tens of thousands of clones listed, 88% are singletons. The sequencing input was PBMCs. These receptors all stem from a human donor in good health. Some clones in this sample may be carry-over from other donors' samples.

The rearrangement uses TRBV10-3 and TRBJ1-5; possibly TRBD1 for D (6 bases). Trimming stripped 3 bases from V and 5 bases from J, with 11 bases between. In germline, CDR1 is ENHRY, CDR2 SYGVKD. The CDR3 contains 14 residues. The CDR3: CAISDRGGDQPQHF. In nucleotides, the CDR3 is TGTGCCATCAGTGACAGGGGTGGGGATCAGCCCCAGCATTTT.

The chain links TRBV6-5 to TRBJ2-1; TRBD2 agrees at 8 bases. Trimming removed 6 bases from V and 2 bases from J; junction bases left unmatched: 6. The V gene's germline CDR1 is MNHEY and CDR2 SVGAGI. The CDR3 has 15 residues. CDR3 region: CASRTGGRTYNEQFF. In DNA, the CDR3 is TGTGCCAGCAGAACAGGCGGGAGGACCTACAATGAGCAGTTCTTC.

By share, this clone ranks as medium-sized. This sequence joins TRBV13 and TRBJ1-3, with 7 positions matching TRBD1. Germline values: CDR1 PRHDT, CDR2 FYEKMQ (reference sequence). This CDR3 is built from 15 residues. V shed 1 base, J shed 2 bases, and the junction held 2 bases outside the gene matches. CDR3 region: CASSLEGQPGNTIYF. The CDR3 region has the DNA TGTGCCAGCAGCTTAGAGGGACAGCCTGGAAACACCATATATTTT.

This clone was counted between two and nine times. The chain couples TRBV4-3 to TRBJ2-7, with 11 bases aligning to TRBD1. CDR3 length equals 17 residues. V gave up 2 bases and J gave up 4 bases; unmatched junction bases: 10. Germline V CDR1 and CDR2: LGHNA, YSLEER. The CDR3 is CASSQSTTGTGGYEQYF. In DNA form, the CDR3 reads TGCGCCAGCAGCCAATCCACGACCGGGACAGGGGGGTACGAGCAGTACTTC.

V usage is TRBV14 and J usage is TRBJ1-2; D is possibly TRBD1 (5 bases). Germline CDR1 SGHDN, CDR2 FVKESK. There are 15 residues in the CDR3. V was trimmed by 1 base and J by 1 base, leaving 10 bases between them. The CDR3 DNA reads TGTGCCAGCAGCCAAGGGTTGGGGCGTAACTATGGCTACACCTTC. Protein: CASSQGLGRNYGYTF.

This chain uses TRBV2 with TRBJ1-5; D is uncertain. The germline V and J ends were trimmed by 4 bases and 0 bases, with 7 bases remaining between them. The CDR3 is 14 amino acids. Per germline, CDR1 SNHLY and CDR2 FYNNEI. The CDR3 here is CASSARYSNQPQHF. In DNA, the CDR3 is TGTGCCAGCAGTGCTAGGTATAGCAATCAGCCCCAGCATTTT.

This chain links TRBV7-3 with TRBJ1-1; D remains ambiguous. The germline CDR1 and CDR2 sequences are SGHTA and FQGTGA. The V end lost 2 bases, the J end lost 10 bases, and 8 bases lay between the germline ends. The CDR3 sequence is 11 residues long. The CDR3 reads CASSLPLVAFF. CDR3 DNA sequence: TGTGCCAGCAGCTTACCACTCGTAGCTTTCTTT. Using reference TRBV7-3 and TRBJ1-1 for the parts outside the CDR3, the full variable domain is GAGVSQTPSNKVTEKGKYVELRCDPISGHTALYWYRQSLGQGPEFLIYFQGTGAADDSGLPNDRFFAVRPEGSVSTLKIQRTERGDSAVYLCASSLPLVAFFGQGTRLTVV.

The chain is built from TRBV19 and TRBJ2-2; no clear D gene. Trimming removed 2 bases at V and 0 bases at J, with 7 bases between. The CDR3 runs to 15 residues. The germline V gene encodes CDR1 LNHDA and CDR2 SQIVND (reference sequence). CDR3 loop: CASSITQTNTGELFF. The CDR3 DNA sequence: TGTGCCAGTAGTATAACGCAGACGAACACCGGGGAGCTGTTTTTT.

J is TRBJ1-6 and V is TRBV6-5; D is undetermined. The germline CDR1 and CDR2 sequences are MNHEY and SVGAGI. V dropped 2 bases and J dropped 0 bases, with 8 bases sitting between them. The CDR3 is made up of 16 amino acids. The CDR3 sequence is CASSYLRGSYNSPLHF. The CDR3 bases are TGTGCCAGCAGTTACCTCCGGGGCTCCTATAATTCACCCCTCCACTTT.

This rearrangement joins TRBV5-1 to TRBJ1-6; possible D gene TRBD1, 6 bases. The CDR3 consists of 17 residues. Trimming stripped 4 bases from V and 7 bases from J, with 21 bases between. CDR1 SGHRS and CDR2 YFSETQ come from the germline V gene. CDR3 DNA sequence: TGCGCCAGCAGCGGAGATTCAGGGGAGCCGGGAAATTCACCCCTCCACTTT. Its protein is CASSGDSGEPGNSPLHF.

The J gene is TRBJ1-5, the V gene TRBV27, with a possible D match to TRBD1 (6 bases). Germline CDR1 MNHEY, CDR2 SMNVEV (reference sequence). The ends were cut back, 6 bases at V and 9 bases at J, with 15 bases in the middle. The CDR3 has 13 residues. CDR3 in DNA: TGTGCCAGCAGCCCAGGGGTTTTAGGGCCCCAGCATTTT. Protein product: CASSPGVLGPQHF.

V gene TRBV2 combines with J gene TRBJ2-5; possible D gene TRBD2, 6 bases. The V end was cut by 5 bases, the J end by 5 bases, with 15 bases between. The germline gives CDR1 SNHLY, CDR2 FYNNEI. CDR3 size: 14 residues. The CDR3, as DNA: TGTGCCAGCAGTTTGTTCGGGAGCGTGGAGACCCAGTACTTC. This encodes CASSLFGSVETQYF. Variable domain in full (rest from reference TRBV2 and TRBJ2-5): EPEVTQTPSHQVTQMGQEVILRCVPISNHLYFYWYRQILGQKVEFLVSFYNNEISEKSEIFDDQFSVERPDGSNFTLKIRSTKLEDSAMYFCASSLFGSVETQYFGPGTRLLVL.

Notes on this clone: Likely a read error: the CDR3 ends without its conserved phenylalanine or tryptophan. The V gene is TRBV7-9, the J gene TRBJ2-7, with 9 positions matching TRBD2. This CDR3 spans 15 amino acids. Germline loops: CDR1 SEHNR, CDR2 FQNEAQ (reference sequence). The ends lost 3 bases at V and 2 bases at J; junction bases unmatched: 5. The CDR3 DNA is TGTGCCAGCAGCTTTCTAGCGGGGCCCACCTACGAGCAGTACCTC. Translating gives CASSFLAGPTYEQYL.

The V gene is TRBV18, the J gene TRBJ2-7; TRBD1 might be the D (5 bases). V shed 6 bases and J shed 1 base, with 10 bases lying between them. CDR3 length equals 13 residues. Germline CDR1 and CDR2: KGHSH and LQKENI. CDR3 region: CASSPDNSYEQYF. The CDR3 coding sequence is TGTGCCAGCTCCCCGGACAATTCCTACGAGCAGTACTTC.

V is TRBV7-3 and J is TRBJ2-1; 8 bases are shared with TRBD2. J lost 1 base, V lost 5 bases, and 10 bases had no gene match. Germline V gene sequence: CDR1 SGHTA, CDR2 FQGTGA. There are 17 residues in the CDR3. CDR3 loop: CASSPGRGLESYNEQFF. The CDR3 nucleotides are TGTGCCAGCAGCCCTGGGCGGGGACTAGAGTCCTACAATGAGCAGTTCTTC. The full variable domain, its missing parts supplied by reference TRBV7-3 and TRBJ2-1, is GAGVSQTPSNKVTEKGKYVELRCDPISGHTALYWYRQSLGQGPEFLIYFQGTGAADDSGLPNDRFFAVRPEGSVSTLKIQRTERGDSAVYLCASSPGRGLESYNEQFFGPGTRLTVL.

Notes on this clone: Other DNA sequences in this specimen translate into the identical CDR3. V usage is TRBV29-1 and J usage is TRBJ2-1, with 7 bases lining up with TRBD1. With V trimmed by 5 bases and J by 2 bases, 9 bases remained unmatched. Germline CDR1 reads SQVTM; CDR2 reads ANQGSEA. The CDR3 spans 15 residues. The CDR3 DNA reads TGCAGCGTTTCCGGACAGGTTAGTCCCTACAATGAGCAGTTCTTC. Translated: CSVSGQVSPYNEQFF.

J is TRBJ1-1 and V is TRBV18; no reliable D call. Germline-derived CDR1 and CDR2 are KGHSH and LQKENI. V lost 2 bases, J lost 8 bases, and 9 bases lay in between. CDR3 length: 12 residues. The CDR3 coding sequence is TGTGCCAGCTCACCATTGCGCGAAGAAGCTTTCTTT. Amino acids: CASSPLREEAFF.

The rearrangement links TRBV5-1 to TRBJ2-5; the D is unclear. Germline V gene lookup returns CDR1 SGHRS and CDR2 YFSETQ. Trimming removed 3 bases at V and 2 bases at J, with 5 bases between. The CDR3 has 12 amino acids. CDR3 sequence: CASSYEQETQYF. In nucleotides, the CDR3 is TGCGCCAGCAGCTACGAGCAAGAGACCCAGTACTTC. Drawing the rest from reference TRBV5-1 and TRBJ2-5, the complete variable domain is KAGVTQTPRYLIKTRGQQVTLSCSPISGHRSVSWYQQTPGQGLQFLFEYFSETQRNKGNFPGRFSGRQFSNSRSEMNVSTLELGDSALYLCASSYEQETQYFGPGTRLLVL.

This chain links TRBV4-3 with TRBJ1-3; TRBD1 matches 11 bases. The J segment lost 4 bases and the V segment lost 4 bases, leaving 3 bases of the junction unmatched. This CDR3 contains 15 residues. Germline-derived CDR1 and CDR2 are LGHNA and YSLEER. Here the CDR3 DNA reads TGCGCCAGCAGCCTAGGACAGGGGGCAGGAAACACCATATATTTT. Translated: CASSLGQGAGNTIYF.

The V gene is TRBV5-8, the J gene TRBJ2-3; the match to TRBD2 covers 14 bases. The CDR3 contains 17 residues. The germline V gene encodes CDR1 SGHTS and CDR2 YDEGEE. Trimming cost V 2 bases and J 5 bases; bases outside gene matches: 7. The CDR3 region is CASSFGGLAGVGDTQYF. The CDR3 nucleotides are TGTGCCAGCAGCTTTGGGGGACTAGCGGGAGTTGGAGATACGCAGTATTTT.

CDR3 region: CAWSVASGSYNEQFF. DNA for the CDR3: TGTGCCTGGAGTGTGGCTAGCGGGAGCTACAATGAGCAGTTCTTC. The rearrangement uses TRBV30 and TRBJ2-1; 10 nucleotides line up with TRBD2. CDR1 is GTSNPN and CDR2 is SVGIG in the germline V gene (reference sequence). After removal of 0 bases from V and 3 bases from J, the junction contained 2 bases not matched to a gene. The CDR3 has 15 amino acids.

This clone appeared a single time. The genes are TRBV4-2 and TRBJ2-2; D unclear. The CDR3 has 15 amino acids. V lost 1 base and J 0 bases, leaving 6 bases between the germline ends. Germline V CDR1 and CDR2: LGHNA, YNFKEQ. For the CDR3, the DNA is TGTGCCAGCAGCCAAGTCTATACGAACACCGGGGAGCTGTTTTTT. This gives the protein CASSQVYTNTGELFF.